This T cell receptor beta chain derives from a study of blood T cells in healthy people across ages. Study-wide results and limits: Greater diversity and more naive CD4+ cells were seen in long-lived donors than in aged donors. The study found TCR beta diversity correlated strongly with naive T cell percentage.

Primed by a sample-barcoded 5' primer and a J-beta primer mix, a second PCR proceeded for 7 to 11 cycles. Template switching added a 12-random-nucleotide identifier to every cDNA molecule. TCRdb itself ran the 5' RACE reads through MiXCR, one entry per CDR3 protein. The top ten hold over 7% of the sample, which has some 1.5 million distinct CDR3 sequences, about 28% seen once. CDR3 size: 15 residues. V lost 4 bases and J 4 bases, leaving 16 bases between the germline ends. The V gene's germline CDR1 is MDHEN and CDR2 SYDVKM. With respect to this clonotype: Its antigen remains unknown.

RNA extraction gave at least 5.5 micrograms of total RNA per sample. The sequence was collected from a woman in her 30s in good health. This chain joins TRBV28 and TRBJ1-2; D uncertain. The source material was blood. DNA for the CDR3: TGTGCCAGCAGTTACCTCACGGACGAGCCCTATGGCTACACCTTC. It translates to CASSYLTDEPYGYTF.